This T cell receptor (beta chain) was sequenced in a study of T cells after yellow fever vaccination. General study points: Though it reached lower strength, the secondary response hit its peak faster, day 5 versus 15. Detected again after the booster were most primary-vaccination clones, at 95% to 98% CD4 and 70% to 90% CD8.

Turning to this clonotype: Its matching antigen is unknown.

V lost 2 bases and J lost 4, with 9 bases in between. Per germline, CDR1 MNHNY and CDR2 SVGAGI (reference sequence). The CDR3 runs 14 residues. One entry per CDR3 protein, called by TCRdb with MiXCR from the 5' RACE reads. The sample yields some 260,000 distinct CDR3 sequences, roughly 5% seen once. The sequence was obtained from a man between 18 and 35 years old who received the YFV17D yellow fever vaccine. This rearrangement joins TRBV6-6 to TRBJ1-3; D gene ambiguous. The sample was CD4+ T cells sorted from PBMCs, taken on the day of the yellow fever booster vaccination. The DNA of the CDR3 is TGTGCCAGCAGTTACGGGGAGTCCGGAAACACCATATATTTT. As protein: CASSYGESGNTIYF.